These 10 T cell receptor beta chains were all obtained from the same sample, sequenced in a study of cytomegalovirus exposure and HLA in healthy donors. The PCR employed 60 Vbeta primers together with 13 Jbeta primers. Profiled with immunoSEQ multiplex PCR; TCRdb holds only in-frame clones, not every one. The repertoire holds about 200,000 clones, with under 85% as singletons. Sequencing was done on a sample of PBMCs. The receptors derive from a man aged 50-60 years in good health and CMV-seronegative.

This chain uses TRBV7-9 with TRBJ1-3, with D possibly TRBD1 on 6 matching bases. The germline CDR1 and CDR2 sequences are SEHNR and FQNEAQ (reference sequence). The V end lost 0 bases, the J end lost 7 bases, and 10 bases lay between the germline ends. The CDR3 is 14 residues long. CDR3 nucleotide sequence: TGTGCCAGCAGCTTAGCCGCAGGGGAGAACACCATATATTTT. Amino acids: CASSLAAGENTIYF.

The chain has TRBV28 and TRBJ2-7; 9 positions match TRBD1. Per germline, CDR1 MDHEN and CDR2 SYDVKM. The junction had 8 bases not matched to a gene; V was cut back by 6 bases and J by 2 bases. The CDR3 covers 15 residues. The CDR3 DNA follows: TGTGCCAGCAGACAATCCGGGACAGGGACCTACGAGCAGTACTTC. Translated: CASRQSGTGTYEQYF. The full variable domain, in which reference TRBV28 and TRBJ2-7 provide the parts outside the CDR3, is DVKVTQSSRYLVKRTGEKVFLECVQDMDHENMFWYRQDPGLGLRLIYFSYDVKMKEKGDIPEGYSVSREKKERFSLILESASTNQTSMYLCASRQSGTGTYEQYFGPGTRLTVT.

The chain employs TRBV28 and TRBJ1-2; unclear D gene. CDR1 is MDHEN, CDR2 SYDVKM, per germline. The CDR3 length is 15 residues. Trimming removed 4 bases from V and 4 bases from J, with 16 bases in between. The CDR3 coding sequence is TGTGCCAGCAGTTACCCGGAGAGGGCGGGCTATGGCTACACCTTC. Protein product: CASSYPERAGYGYTF.

This clone has just one count. The J gene is TRBJ2-7, the V gene TRBV28; TRBD2 aligns across 7 bases. The CDR3 runs 19 residues. Germline CDR1 reads MDHEN; CDR2 reads SYDVKM. V lost 6 bases and J lost 0; bases outside the gene matches: 20. CDR3 DNA sequence: TGTGCCAGCAGCTTCCTATTAGGACTAGGCAATTGGGGCTCCTACGAGCAGTACTTC. It yields the protein CASSFLLGLGNWGSYEQYF.

This clone was picked up one time. The rearrangement joins TRBV2 to TRBJ2-7; D is undetermined. Trimming shortened V by 1 base and J by 0 bases, and 10 bases separated the two germline ends. Looked up from germline, CDR1 is SNHLY and CDR2 is FYNNEI. This CDR3 has 15 amino acids. CDR3 DNA sequence: TGTGCCAGCAGTGAAGTTCGGCGGATCTCCTACGAGCAGTACTTC. The encoded protein is CASSEVRRISYEQYF.

In the case of this clone: The same CDR3 also results from other DNA sequences found in this sample. This sequence joins TRBV18 and TRBJ2-7; D unresolved. V gave up 2 bases and J gave up 0 bases, with 5 bases separating them. From germline, CDR1 is KGHSH and CDR2 LQKENI. The CDR3 sequence is 13 residues long. CDR3: CASSPGSSYEQYF. The CDR3 bases are TGTGCCAGCTCACCAGGCAGCTCCTACGAGCAGTACTTC.

The chain links TRBV7-2 to TRBJ1-1; D unresolved. CDR1 and CDR2 (germline): SGHTA, FQGNSA. The CDR3 covers 15 residues. Trimming left V 6 bases short and J 0 bases short, with 14 bases between. CDR3 protein: CASSPLGRMNTEAFF. The DNA for the CDR3 is TGTGCCAGCAGTCCCTTGGGCCGGATGAACACTGAAGCTTTCTTT.

The rearrangement joins TRBV6-5 to TRBJ2-7, with D tentatively TRBD1 (6 bases). V lost 5 bases and J 3 bases, leaving 17 bases between the germline ends. Per germline, CDR1 MNHEY and CDR2 SVGAGI. The CDR3 consists of 15 residues. CDR3 sequence: CASSQQGLSNYEQYF. The DNA for the CDR3 is TGTGCCAGCAGTCAACAGGGTCTTTCCAACTACGAGCAGTACTTC.

The V and J genes are TRBV6-1 and TRBJ1-2, with 10 bases that match TRBD1. Per the germline V gene, CDR1 is MNHNS and CDR2 is SASEGT. The CDR3 sequence is 15 residues long. Trimming at V came to 2 bases and at J to 6 bases, leaving 6 bases not matched to a gene. The CDR3 DNA is TGTGCCAGCAGTGAAACTAGACAGGGGGCGCATGGCTACACCTTC. It specifies CASSETRQGAHGYTF.

The rearrangement links TRBV12-5 to TRBJ2-2, with TRBD2 as a possible D gene (5 bases). This CDR3 contains 12 residues. Per germline, CDR1 LGHNT and CDR2 FRNRAP. Trimming removed 7 bases from V and 3 bases from J, with 6 bases in between. The CDR3 loop is CASEDYTGELFF. The CDR3 coding sequence is TGTGCTAGTGAGGACTACACCGGGGAGCTGTTTTTT. The complete variable domain, with remaining parts taken from reference TRBV12-5 and TRBJ2-2, reads DARVTQTPRHKVTEMGQEVTMRCQPILGHNTVFWYRQTMMQGLELLAYFRNRAPLDDSGMPKDRFSAEMPDATLATLKIQPSEPRDSAVYFCASEDYTGELFFGEGSRLTVL.